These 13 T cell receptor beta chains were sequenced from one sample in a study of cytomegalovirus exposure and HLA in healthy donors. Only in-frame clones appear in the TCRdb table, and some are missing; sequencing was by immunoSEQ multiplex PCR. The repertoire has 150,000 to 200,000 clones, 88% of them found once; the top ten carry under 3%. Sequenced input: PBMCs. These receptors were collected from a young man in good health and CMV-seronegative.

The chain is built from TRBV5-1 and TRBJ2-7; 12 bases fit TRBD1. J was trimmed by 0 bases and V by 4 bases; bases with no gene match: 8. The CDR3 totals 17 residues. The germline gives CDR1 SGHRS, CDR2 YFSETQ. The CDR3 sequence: CASSTGTGGGPSYEQYF. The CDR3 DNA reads TGCGCCAGCAGCACGGGGACAGGGGGCGGCCCCTCCTACGAGCAGTACTTC.

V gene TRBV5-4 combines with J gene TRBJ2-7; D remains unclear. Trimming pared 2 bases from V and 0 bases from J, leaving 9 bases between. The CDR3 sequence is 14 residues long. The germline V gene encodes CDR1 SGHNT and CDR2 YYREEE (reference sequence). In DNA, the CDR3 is TGTGCCAGCAGCTTAGAGGTTGGCTCCTACGAGCAGTACTTC. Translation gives CASSLEVGSYEQYF.

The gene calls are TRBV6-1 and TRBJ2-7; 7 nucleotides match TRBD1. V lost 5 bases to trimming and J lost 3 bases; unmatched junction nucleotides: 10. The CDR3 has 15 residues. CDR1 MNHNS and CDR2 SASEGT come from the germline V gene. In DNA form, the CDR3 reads TGTGCCAGCAGTCCCGGGACAGCGCCTTTCTACGAGCAGTACTTC. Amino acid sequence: CASSPGTAPFYEQYF.

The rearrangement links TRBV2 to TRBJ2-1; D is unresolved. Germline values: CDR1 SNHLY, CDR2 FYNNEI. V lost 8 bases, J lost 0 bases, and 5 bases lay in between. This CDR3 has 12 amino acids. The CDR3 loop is CASLSSYNEQFF. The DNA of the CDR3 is TGTGCCAGCCTCAGCTCCTACAATGAGCAGTTCTTC.

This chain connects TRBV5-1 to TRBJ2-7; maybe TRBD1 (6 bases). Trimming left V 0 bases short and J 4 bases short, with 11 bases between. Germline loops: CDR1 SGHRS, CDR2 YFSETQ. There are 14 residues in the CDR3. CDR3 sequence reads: CASSLGPDSYEQYV. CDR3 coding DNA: TGCGCCAGCAGCTTGGGCCCGGACAGTTACGAGCAGTACGTC.

The CDR3 DNA follows: TGTGCCAGCTCACCCTCTTACCGGGGCACCGGGGAGCTGTTTTTT. It encodes CASSPSYRGTGELFF. The chain links TRBV18 to TRBJ2-2; maybe TRBD2 (5 bases). V lost 3 bases and J 4 bases, leaving 12 bases between the germline ends. CDR3 length: 15 amino acids. The V gene's germline CDR1 is KGHSH and CDR2 LQKENI. Using reference TRBV18 and TRBJ2-2 for the parts outside the CDR3, the full variable domain is NAGVMQNPRHLVRRRGQEARLRCSPMKGHSHVYWYRQLPEEGLKFMVYLQKENIIDESGMPKERFSAEFPKEGPSILRIQQVVRGDSAAYFCASSPSYRGTGELFFGEGSRLTVL.

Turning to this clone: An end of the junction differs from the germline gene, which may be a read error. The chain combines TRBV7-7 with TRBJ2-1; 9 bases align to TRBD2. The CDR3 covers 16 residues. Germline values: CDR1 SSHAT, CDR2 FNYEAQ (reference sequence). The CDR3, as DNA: TGTGCTAGCAGCTTAGATTCCGAACTAGCGGGCCATGAGCAGTTCTTC. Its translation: CASSLDSELAGHEQFF.

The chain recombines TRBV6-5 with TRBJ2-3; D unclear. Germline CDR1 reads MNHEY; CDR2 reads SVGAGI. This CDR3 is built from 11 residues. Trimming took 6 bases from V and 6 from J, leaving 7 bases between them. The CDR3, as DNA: TGTGCCAGCAGCTTCGGGGATACGCAGTATTTT. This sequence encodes CASSFGDTQYF.

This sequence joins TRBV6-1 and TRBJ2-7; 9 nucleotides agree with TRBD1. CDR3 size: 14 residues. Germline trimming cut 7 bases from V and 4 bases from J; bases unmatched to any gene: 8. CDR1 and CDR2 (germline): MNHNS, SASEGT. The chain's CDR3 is CASKHRGRAYEQYF. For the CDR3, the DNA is TGTGCCAGCAAGCACAGGGGGCGCGCTTACGAGCAGTACTTC.

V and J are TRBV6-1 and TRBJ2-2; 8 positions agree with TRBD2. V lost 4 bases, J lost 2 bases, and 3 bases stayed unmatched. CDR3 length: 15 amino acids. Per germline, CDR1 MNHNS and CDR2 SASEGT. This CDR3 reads CASSVLAVNTGELFF. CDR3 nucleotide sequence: TGTGCCAGCAGTGTACTAGCGGTAAACACCGGGGAGCTGTTTTTT.

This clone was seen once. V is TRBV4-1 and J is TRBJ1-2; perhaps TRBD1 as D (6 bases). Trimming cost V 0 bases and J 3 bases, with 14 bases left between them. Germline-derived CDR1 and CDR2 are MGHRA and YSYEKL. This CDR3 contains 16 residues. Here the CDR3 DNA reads TGCGCCAGCAGCCAAGATACAGGGACCCCATACTATGGCTACACCTTC. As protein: CASSQDTGTPYYGYTF.

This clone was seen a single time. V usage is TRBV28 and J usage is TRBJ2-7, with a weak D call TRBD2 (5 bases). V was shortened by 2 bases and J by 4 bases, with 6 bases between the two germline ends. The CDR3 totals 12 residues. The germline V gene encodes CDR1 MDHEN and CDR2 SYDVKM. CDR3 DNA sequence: TGTGCCAGCAGTTTAGGAGGTTACGAGCAGTACTTC. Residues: CASSLGGYEQYF.

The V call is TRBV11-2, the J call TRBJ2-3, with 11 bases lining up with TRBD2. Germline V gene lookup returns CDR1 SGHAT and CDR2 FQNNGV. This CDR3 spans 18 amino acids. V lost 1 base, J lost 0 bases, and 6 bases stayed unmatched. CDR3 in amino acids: CASSLVSTSGTSTDTQYF. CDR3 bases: TGTGCCAGCAGCTTAGTCTCGACTAGCGGGACTAGCACAGATACGCAGTATTTT.